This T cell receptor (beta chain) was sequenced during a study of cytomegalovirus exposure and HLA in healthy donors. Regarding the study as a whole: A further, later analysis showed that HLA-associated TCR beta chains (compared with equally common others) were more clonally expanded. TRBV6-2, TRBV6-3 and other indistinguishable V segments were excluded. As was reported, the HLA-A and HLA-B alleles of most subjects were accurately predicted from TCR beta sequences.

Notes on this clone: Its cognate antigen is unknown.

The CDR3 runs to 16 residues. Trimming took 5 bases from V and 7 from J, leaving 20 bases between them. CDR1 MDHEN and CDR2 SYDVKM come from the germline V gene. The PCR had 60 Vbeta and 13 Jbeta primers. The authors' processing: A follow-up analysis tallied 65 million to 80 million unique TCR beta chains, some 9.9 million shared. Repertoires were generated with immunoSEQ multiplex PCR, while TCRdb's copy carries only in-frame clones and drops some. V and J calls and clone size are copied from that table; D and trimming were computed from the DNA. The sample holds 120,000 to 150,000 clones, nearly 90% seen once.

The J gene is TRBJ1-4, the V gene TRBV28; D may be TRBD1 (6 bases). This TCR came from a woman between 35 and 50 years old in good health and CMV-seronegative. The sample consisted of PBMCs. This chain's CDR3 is CASSDRSRVSSEKLFF. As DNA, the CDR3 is TGTGCCAGCAGTGACAGGTCCCGGGTGTCGAGTGAAAAACTGTTTTTT.